This TCR beta chain emerged from a study of human T cells and chemical hapten exposure. At the level of the study: TCR yields per sample varied mostly from small pooled library volume differences.

The library attached unique molecular identifiers to individual cDNA molecules. TCRdb recomputed calls from the RACE reads with MiXCR, one row per CDR3 protein. The profile covers about 130,000 distinct CDR3 sequences, with about 9% appearing a single time and roughly 1.8% taken by the ten largest. Time point indicated: healthy volunteer bleed at 2 weeks. The template was total RNA from unfractionated whole blood. Study-level findings and limits: The number of TCRs above 1 in 1000 frequency did not change after DPC sensitization.

With 7 bases clipped from V and 6 bases from J, the junction kept 16 bases outside the gene matches. The CDR3 contains 17 residues. Germline CDR1 LGHNT, CDR2 FRNRAP. This clonotype has just a few counts. The antigen remains undetermined. The V and J genes are TRBV12-5 and TRBJ2-3; 10 bases line up with TRBD2. The source material was whole blood. The sequence derives from a male donor in good health. Some clones in this sample may be carry-over from other donors' samples. This CDR3 reads CASALPGSGRGGDTQYF. CDR3 sequence (DNA): TGTGCTAGTGCCCTCCCCGGGAGCGGGAGGGGTGGGGATACGCAGTATTTT.